This T cell receptor (beta chain) was identified during a study of T cells in Graves' hyperthyroidism and ophthalmopathy. Amplification of TCR beta CDR3 regions was performed using RNA transcripts as template. The HTBI set primed first-round TCR CDR3 RT-PCR. TCRdb re-analysed the multiplex PCR reads in MiXCR, keeping a single row per CDR3 protein. The sample includes hundreds of thousands of distinct CDR3 sequences, under 15% of them seen just once. Points from the study as a whole: Most thyroid clonotypes with frequency above 0.001 were detected in blood.

Germline V gives CDR1 SGHKS, CDR2 YYEKEE (reference sequence). V was pared by 0 bases and J by 12 bases, with 16 bases between. The CDR3 is 15 amino acids. As to this clonotype: The antigen is not known.

The V gene is TRBV5-5, the J gene TRBJ1-6, with D maybe TRBD1 (6 bases). Sequences were obtained from blood. This receptor was taken from a woman in her twenties or thirties with Graves' hyperthyroidism. Written as DNA, the CDR3 is TGTGCCAGCAGCTTGGAGTCCGGGGGCTATGGACCCCTCCACTTT. As protein: CASSLESGGYGPLHF. Looking up the rest from reference TRBV5-5 and TRBJ1-6 gives the full variable domain: DAGVTQSPTHLIKTRGQQVTLRCSPISGHKSVSWYQQVLGQGPQFIFQYYEKEERGRGNFPDRFSARQFPNYSSELNVNALLLGDSALYLCASSLESGGYGPLHFGNGTRLTVT.